These T cell receptor beta chains were read from a single sample in a study of cytotoxic CD8 clonotypes in ibrutinib-treated CLL. Profiled with immunoSEQ multiplex PCR; TCRdb holds only in-frame clones, not every one. The sample lists around 150,000 clones; approximately 77% were seen once. The sequencing used PBMCs, collected after 12 months of ibrutinib treatment. The receptor source for this set is a human donor with chronic lymphocytic leukemia. CDR3s include the opening cysteine and the closing phenylalanine or tryptophan. D genes are given only for firm matches. For some rows the clone size is stated as once, few or many, or as a class when expanded; others skip it.

clone_size,j_call,d_call,v_call,cdr3_aa,cdr3_nt
NA,TRBJ2-7,TRBD2,TRBV4-2,CASSQGLAGAIDEQYF,TGTGCCAGCAGCCAAGGACTAGCGGGCGCTATCGACGAGCAGTACTTC
NA,TRBJ2-1,NA,TRBV6-5,CASSSRGSDNEQFF,TGTGCCAGCAGTTCCCGGGGGTCAGACAATGAGCAGTTCTTC
NA,TRBJ1-5,TRBD1,TRBV18,CASSPGQPNQPQHF,TGTGCCAGCTCACCGGGACAGCCAAATCAGCCCCAGCATTTT
NA,TRBJ1-1,NA,TRBV6-5,CASSGITEAFF,TGTGCCAGCAGTGGAATCACTGAAGCTTTCTTT
NA,TRBJ2-7,NA,TRBV11-1,CASSSYMGELNEQYF,TGTGCCAGCAGCAGCTATATGGGGGAGTTGAACGAGCAGTACTTC
NA,TRBJ1-6,TRBD1,TRBV5-4,CASSLGQAYNSPLHF,TGTGCCAGCAGCTTAGGACAGGCTTATAATTCACCCCTCCACTTT
NA,TRBJ1-1,NA,TRBV28,CASSYPIMNTEAFF,TGTGCCAGCAGTTATCCCATTATGAACACTGAAGCTTTCTTT
NA,TRBJ1-4,NA,TRBV6-1,CASSVTGTNSEKLFF,TGTGCCAGCAGTGTAACCGGGACCAATAGTGAAAAACTGTTTTTT
NA,TRBJ2-3,NA,TRBV6-5,CASRRYGRDTQYF,TGTGCCAGCAGGCGATATGGAAGGGATACGCAGTATTTT
NA,TRBJ1-2,TRBD1,TRBV6-6,CASSGTGHYGYTF,TGTGCCAGCAGTGGGACAGGGCACTATGGCTACACCTTC
once,TRBJ2-5,NA,TRBV2,CASSEASQAKETQYF,TGTGCCAGCAGTGAAGCCTCGCAGGCGAAAGAGACCCAGTACTTC
NA,TRBJ2-5,TRBD2,TRBV7-9,CASSLKRRLAGGQETQYF,TGTGCCAGCAGCTTAAAGCGTCGACTAGCGGGAGGGCAAGAGACCCAGTACTTC
NA,TRBJ1-1,TRBD1,TRBV27,CASSLFSGQGTEAFF,TGTGCCAGCAGTTTATTCTCGGGACAGGGCACTGAAGCTTTCTTT
few,TRBJ1-3,NA,TRBV13,CASSLIISGNTIYF,TGTGCCAGCAGCTTAATCATCTCTGGAAACACCATATATTTT
NA,TRBJ2-1,NA,TRBV5-1,CASSSGQPYNEQFF,TGCGCCAGCAGCTCGGGACAACCCTACAATGAGCAGTTCTTC
NA,TRBJ2-1,TRBD2,TRBV4-3,CASSPGLDSYNEQFF,TGCGCCAGCAGCCCCGGACTAGACTCCTACAATGAGCAGTTCTTC
many,TRBJ1-3,NA,TRBV5-5,CASSLGGYSGNTIYF,TGTGCCAGCAGCTTGGGAGGGTACTCTGGAAACACCATATATTTT
NA,TRBJ1-5,NA,TRBV7-2,CASSSDLQALHF,TGTGCCAGCAGCTCCGATCTACAGGCGCTCCATTTT
NA,TRBJ1-1,TRBD1,TRBV28,CASSGDRGTAFF,TGTGCCAGCAGTGGGGACAGGGGGACGGCTTTCTTT
once,TRBJ1-1,NA,TRBV6-1,CASTAQGKYTEAFF,TGTGCCAGCACCGCACAGGGAAAGTACACTGAAGCTTTCTTT
NA,TRBJ2-5,NA,TRBV10-3,CAISESPETQYF,TGTGCCATCAGTGAGTCGCCGGAGACCCAGTACTTC
few,TRBJ2-6,NA,TRBV6-1,CASREGAGANVLTF,TGTGCCAGCAGGGAGGGGGCAGGGGCCAACGTCCTGACTTTC
NA,TRBJ2-7,NA,TRBV12-2,CASRPCSQSPYEQYF,TGTGCAAGTCGCCCCTGTTCCCAGTCACCCTACGAGCAGTACTTC
NA,TRBJ1-1,NA,TRBV30,CAWTERGFRDTEAFF,TGTGCCTGGACCGAAAGGGGATTTAGAGACACTGAAGCTTTCTTT
NA,TRBJ2-1,TRBD2,TRBV9,CASSEAGTTEGEQFF,TGTGCCAGCAGCGAAGCCGGGACTACGGAGGGTGAGCAGTTCTTC
few,TRBJ2-5,NA,TRBV11-2,CASSRTAKETQYF,TGTGCCAGCAGCCGGACAGCTAAAGAGACCCAGTACTTC